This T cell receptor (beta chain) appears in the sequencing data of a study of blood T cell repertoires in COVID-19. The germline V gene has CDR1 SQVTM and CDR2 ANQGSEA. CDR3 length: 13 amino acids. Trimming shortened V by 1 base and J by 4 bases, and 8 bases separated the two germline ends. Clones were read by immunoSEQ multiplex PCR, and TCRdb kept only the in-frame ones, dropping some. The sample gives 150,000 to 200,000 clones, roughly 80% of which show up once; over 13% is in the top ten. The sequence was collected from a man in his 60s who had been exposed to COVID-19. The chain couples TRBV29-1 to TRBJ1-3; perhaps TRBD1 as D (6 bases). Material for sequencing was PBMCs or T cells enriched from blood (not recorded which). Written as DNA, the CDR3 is TGCAGCGTTGAAGCAGGGGTAGGAAACACCATATATTTT. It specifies CSVEAGVGNTIYF.